This T cell receptor beta chain was found in a study of cytomegalovirus exposure and HLA in healthy donors. The donors were in the roughly 130-subject validation cohort, distinct from the roughly 600-subject first cohort. Libraries were prepared by immunoSEQ multiplex PCR; TCRdb keeps only in-frame clonotypes and omits some of them. The sample records roughly 79,000 clones, 93% being singletons. With respect to this clone: As yet, its antigen is unknown. The final CDR3 position lacks the conserved phenylalanine or tryptophan, pointing to a likely read error. It is unclear where the CDR3 begins or ends on the DNA, so no DNA is shown, and the CDR3 is as TCRdb lists it.

Broader study findings: In vitro testing confirmed a few CMV-associated chains as specific for CMV antigens. The authors enumerated around 150 TCR beta chains as linked to cytomegalovirus. It was reported that the classifier diagnosed cytomegalovirus status with high specificity and sensitivity in both the original and validation cohorts.

The CDR3 contains 12 residues when both ends are counted. Germline values: CDR1 PRHDT, CDR2 FYEKMQ (reference sequence). This TCR was recovered from a man between 18 and 29 years old in good health and CMV-seronegative. V gene TRBV13 combines with J gene TRBJ2-7; the D call in the table, TRBD1, was not verified against the DNA. The sequencing input was PBMCs. CDR3 in amino acids: CASSRSGQGQEI.